In this sample, the clone carrying this T cell receptor beta chain turned up a few times. Its antigen is still unknown. From germline, CDR1 is LNHDA and CDR2 SQIVND (reference sequence). The CDR3 totals 15 residues. V shed 8 bases and J 0 bases; nucleotides not matched to a gene: 1. The method was immunoSEQ multiplex PCR; TCRdb's version includes in-frame clones alone and lacks a portion of them. The table lists over 70,000 clones, about four fifths of them singletons. The sample originates from a study of graft-versus-host responses after intestinal transplantation. Overall study findings and caveats: The presence of high graft-versus-host to host-versus-graft clonal ratios in allografts characterized patients with graft-donor T cell macrochimerism.

The receptor was derived from a human donor who received an intestinal transplant. The sample in question was unstimulated CD8+ T cells sorted from spleen or lymph node cells, obtained before intestinal transplant. This chain links TRBV19 with TRBJ2-6, with 10 bases matching TRBD1. The CDR3 sequence is CASGTGVSGANVLTF. CDR3 sequence (DNA): TGTGCCAGTGGGACAGGGGTCTCTGGGGCCAACGTCCTGACTTTC.